These 27 T cell receptor beta chains share one sample of origin, sequenced in a study of blood T cells in healthy people across ages. Sample-barcoded 5' priming and a J-beta primer mix drove a second PCR of roughly 6 to 12 cycles. TCRdb used MiXCR to reprocess the 5' RACE reads, holding one entry per CDR3 protein. The sample lists roughly 1,500,000 distinct CDR3 sequences; 30% to 35% were seen once. Material: blood. Receptor source: a woman in her thirties in good health.

Comments on this clonotype: Compared with germline, one end of the junction differs, possibly owing to a read error. This chain uses TRBV11-2 with TRBJ2-1; D is uncertain. The CDR3 contains 14 residues. CDR1 and CDR2 from the germline V gene are SGHAT and FQNNGV. In DNA, the CDR3 is TGTGCCAGCAGCTTCCCCGGTTTCTACAATGGGCAGTTCTTC. This encodes CASSFPGFYNGQFF.

The rearrangement uses TRBV3-1 and TRBJ2-3, with D unclear. Per the germline V gene, CDR1 is LGHDT and CDR2 is YNNKEL (reference sequence). Trimming cost V 5 bases and J 2 bases, with 11 bases left between them. The CDR3 is made up of 14 amino acids. CDR3 coding DNA: TGTGCCAGCAGCTCCGGTTCCTACACAGATACGCAGTATTTT. Translating it yields CASSSGSYTDTQYF.

The chain has TRBV9 and TRBJ1-1; no definite D call. The CDR3 runs to 13 residues. Germline-derived CDR1 and CDR2 are SGDLS and YYNGEE. V was trimmed by 0 bases and J by 7 bases, leaving 10 bases between them. CDR3 region: CASSVDPDIEAFF. The CDR3 DNA reads as TGTGCCAGCAGCGTAGACCCCGACATTGAAGCTTTCTTT.

This clonotype was found many times. The junction differs from germline at one of its ends, possibly a read error. The gene calls are TRBV5-1 and TRBJ2-1; D may match TRBD1 or TRBD2 (5 bases each). Germline CDR1 reads SGHRS; CDR2 reads YFSETQ. This CDR3 is 14 amino acids long. The CDR3 DNA reads TGTGCCAGCAGCCTAGGGACGGTATACAATGAGCAGTTCTTC. It yields the protein CASSLGTVYNEQFF.

The gene calls are TRBV12-3 or TRBV12-4 and TRBJ2-7, with 7 bases matching TRBD2. The CDR3 runs 14 residues. V shed 1 base, J shed 2 bases, and the junction held 2 bases outside the gene matches. CDR3 DNA sequence: TGTGCCAGCAGTTTAGGGGAGGGAACCTACGAGCAGTACTTC. Its translation: CASSLGEGTYEQYF.

The chain employs TRBV3-1 and TRBJ2-1; 12 nucleotides agree with TRBD2. This CDR3 region has 16 residues. V trimming: 4 bases; J trimming: 6 bases; junction bases outside the gene matches: 7. Germline lookup yields CDR1 LGHDT and CDR2 YNNKEL (reference sequence). CDR3 region: CASSLLAGGAANEQFF. The CDR3 DNA sequence: TGTGCCAGCAGCCTCCTAGCGGGGGGGGCGGCCAATGAGCAGTTCTTC.

The genes are TRBV24-1 and TRBJ2-1; 10 bases map to TRBD1. From germline, CDR1 is KGHDR and CDR2 SFDVKD. J lost 9 bases, V lost 3 bases, and 10 bases had no gene match. The CDR3 is 16 amino acids. The CDR3 sequence: CATSDIRDRGVGEQFF. The DNA for the CDR3 is TGTGCCACCAGTGATATCCGGGACAGGGGAGTTGGTGAGCAGTTCTTC.

There are a few counts of this clonotype. The CDR3 sequence is CASSHTRGYSYEQYF. CDR3 DNA sequence: TGTGCCAGCAGCCACACGAGGGGCTACTCCTACGAGCAGTACTTC. The chain is built from TRBV3-1 and TRBJ2-7; the D call may be TRBD1 or TRBD2 (5 bases each). Between the trimmed V and J ends, which lost 3 bases and 0 bases, there was a span of 12 bases. The CDR3 has 15 residues. CDR1 and CDR2 from the germline V gene are LGHDT and YNNKEL (reference sequence).

This rearrangement joins TRBV29-1 to TRBJ1-2; D possibly corresponds to TRBD1 (6 bases). V lost 8 bases, J lost 5 bases, and 12 bases lay in between. The CDR3 sequence is 11 residues long. Germline V lookup: CDR1 SQVTM, CDR2 ANQGSEA. The CDR3 DNA reads TGCAGCATATGGACAGCTTATGGCTACACCTTC. Translating gives CSIWTAYGYTF.

This clonotype was picked up a small number of times. The chain recombines TRBV7-2 with TRBJ2-3; possible D gene TRBD1, 5 bases. CDR3 size: 14 residues. CDR1 SGHTA and CDR2 FQGNSA come from the germline V gene. Trimming took off 5 bases at V and 6 bases at J, with 15 bases between the two ends. CDR3 DNA sequence: TGTGCCAGCAGCACTGGGGCCTCGTGGGATACGCAGTATTTT. It specifies CASSTGASWDTQYF.

This clonotype came up a few times. The V gene is TRBV4-1, the J gene TRBJ1-5; 7 bases are a match to TRBD1. The CDR3 sequence is 15 residues long. Unmatched junction bases numbered 9, after V lost 6 bases and J lost 4 bases. Germline-derived CDR1 and CDR2 are MGHRA and YSYEKL. The CDR3 protein is CASSQIRDSNQPQHF. The CDR3, as DNA: TGCGCCAGCAGTCAGATACGGGACAGTAATCAGCCCCAGCATTTT.

The chain is built from TRBV20-1 and TRBJ1-2, with D tentatively TRBD1 (5 bases). Trimming took off 1 base at V and 13 bases at J, with 22 bases between the two ends. The CDR3 has 14 amino acids. Per germline, CDR1 DFQATT and CDR2 SNEGSKA (reference sequence). CDR3 sequence reads: CSARAPTPGPSRTF. The CDR3 bases are TGCAGTGCTAGAGCACCTACGCCGGGACCTAGTCGCACCTTC.

The V call is TRBV6-1, the J call TRBJ2-7, with TRBD1 identical over 7 bases. J gave up 4 bases and V 7 bases, and 16 bases lay outside the gene matches. The CDR3 has 16 amino acids. CDR1 and CDR2 (germline): MNHNS, SASEGT. CDR3 nucleotide sequence: TGTGCCAGCAATAGAGGAACAGGGGTTAAAGCGTACGAGCAGTACTTC. It encodes CASNRGTGVKAYEQYF.

This clonotype came up a few times. This sequence joins TRBV7-9 and TRBJ2-1, with 7 bases fitting TRBD1. V was clipped by 0 bases and J by 1 base; unmatched bases: 6. Germline loops: CDR1 SEHNR, CDR2 FQNEAQ (reference sequence). This CDR3 has 17 amino acids. The CDR3 DNA follows: TGTGCCAGCAGCTTAGCTTTGAGGGGGCCGTCCTACAATGAGCAGTTCTTC. This sequence encodes CASSLALRGPSYNEQFF.

This chain connects TRBV11-2 to TRBJ2-2; 8 bases are a match to TRBD2. Germline V CDR1 and CDR2: SGHAT, FQNNGV. The CDR3 is 17 residues long. J gave up 2 bases and V 6 bases, and 11 bases lay outside the gene matches. CDR3: CASRTLRLAGNTGELFF. The DNA for the CDR3 is TGTGCCAGCAGGACACTTCGGCTAGCGGGTAACACCGGGGAGCTGTTTTTT.

The chain recombines TRBV20-1 with TRBJ2-7, with 10 bases that match TRBD1. Germline V gene data show CDR1 as DFQATT and CDR2 as SNEGSKA (reference sequence). V was clipped by 3 bases and J by 0 bases; unmatched bases: 11. The CDR3 is 17 residues long. In DNA form, the CDR3 reads TGCAGTGCTAGCGACCATCTTCGGACAGGGGGCTCCTACGAGCAGTACTTC. This codes for CSASDHLRTGGSYEQYF.

The V call is TRBV12-3 or TRBV12-4, the J call TRBJ1-2; D may be TRBD1 (5 bases). CDR3 length: 13 residues. V dropped 6 bases and J dropped 6 bases, with 14 bases sitting between them. CDR3 residues: CASRHWDGHGYTF. The CDR3 DNA reads as TGTGCCAGCAGACATTGGGACGGACATGGCTACACCTTC.

Many counts were recorded for this clonotype. The chain employs TRBV15 and TRBJ2-3, with D perhaps TRBD2 (5 bases). The length of the CDR3 is 15 residues. V lost 4 bases and J lost 4, with 15 bases in between. CDR1 is LNHNV and CDR2 is YYDKDF in the germline V gene (reference sequence). For the CDR3, the DNA is TGTGCCACCAGCACCCCTTGGGAGCAGGCAGATACGCAGTATTTT. It is translated as CATSTPWEQADTQYF.

This clonotype was counted a few times. The CDR3 protein is CASRGSGGGQSGELFF. CDR3 DNA sequence: TGTGCCAGCAGGGGATCGGGGGGCGGACAGTCCGGGGAGCTGTTTTTT. V and J are TRBV12-3 or TRBV12-4 and TRBJ2-2, with D tentatively TRBD2 (7 bases). CDR3 length: 16 amino acids. V dropped 6 bases and J dropped 6 bases, with 20 bases sitting between them.

The rearrangement links TRBV20-1 to TRBJ2-7; the D is unclear. This CDR3 comprises 14 residues. Trimming took off 0 bases at V and 2 bases at J, with 11 bases between the two ends. Germline values: CDR1 DFQATT, CDR2 SNEGSKA (reference sequence). CDR3: CSARDPRQPYEQYF. DNA for the CDR3: TGCAGTGCTAGAGACCCCCGGCAGCCCTACGAGCAGTACTTC.

This clonotype was detected only a few times. V usage is TRBV3-1 and J usage is TRBJ2-5; D gene unclear. Trimming removed 1 base at V and 5 bases at J, with 14 bases between. Per germline, CDR1 LGHDT and CDR2 YNNKEL (reference sequence). The CDR3 has 15 amino acids. CDR3 in DNA: TGTGCCAGCAGCCAAGCCAAGCCGTCGAGGGAGACCCAGTACTTC. Its protein product is CASSQAKPSRETQYF.

This clonotype was observed once. This rearrangement joins TRBV28 to TRBJ2-1, with 12 nucleotides matching TRBD1. This CDR3 has 16 residues. CDR1 MDHEN and CDR2 SYDVKM come from the germline V gene. The V segment lost 2 bases and the J segment 7 bases; nucleotides outside the gene matches: 6. The CDR3 spells CASSLRGQGAGNEQFF. CDR3 DNA: TGTGCCAGCAGTTTAAGGGGACAGGGGGCGGGTAATGAGCAGTTCTTC.

The chain employs TRBV7-9 and TRBJ2-3; TRBD1 matches 8 bases. This CDR3 contains 18 residues. V was pared by 1 base and J by 1 base, with 10 bases of the junction left unmatched. Per the germline V gene, CDR1 is SEHNR and CDR2 is FQNEAQ (reference sequence). The CDR3 DNA reads TGTGCCAGCAGCTTAGATTTTCCACAGGGGGAAGGCACAGATACGCAGTATTTT. Its translation is CASSLDFPQGEGTDTQYF.

V and J are TRBV27 and TRBJ2-7; D perhaps matches TRBD1 (6 bases). Trimming stripped 6 bases from V and 5 bases from J, with 20 bases between. The germline V gene has CDR1 MNHEY and CDR2 SMNVEV (reference sequence). The CDR3 length is 15 residues. The CDR3 nucleotides are TGTGCCAGCAGACCTACGACAGGATGGGAACACGAGCAGTACTTC. Translated, it gives CASRPTTGWEHEQYF.

This clonotype appeared a few times. J is TRBJ2-3 and V is TRBV20-1; D perhaps matches TRBD2 (5 bases). The germline V gene encodes CDR1 DFQATT and CDR2 SNEGSKA (reference sequence). Trimming took 8 bases from V and 0 from J, leaving 15 bases between them. The CDR3 is 14 amino acids. The DNA of the CDR3 is TGCAGTACCCCGGGGAAACCTAGCACAGATACGCAGTATTTT. Its protein is CSTPGKPSTDTQYF.

The genes are TRBV27 and TRBJ2-7; possibly TRBD2 for D (5 bases). Trimming cost V 11 bases and J 6 bases, with 8 bases left between them. The germline V gene has CDR1 MNHEY and CDR2 SMNVEV (reference sequence). This CDR3 spans 9 amino acids. The DNA of the CDR3 is TGTGCCGGAGAGGGCGAGCAGTACTTC. Its protein is CAGEGEQYF.

A few counts support this clonotype. The rearrangement uses TRBV28 and TRBJ2-7, with a tentative D call TRBD1 (6 bases). Trimming removed 7 bases from V and 0 bases from J, with 28 bases in between. CDR1 is MDHEN and CDR2 is SYDVKM in the germline V gene. CDR3 length: 19 residues. CDR3 region: CASTDLQSTPGHSSYEQYF. Written as DNA, the CDR3 is TGTGCCAGCACCGACCTTCAAAGTACCCCGGGACACAGCTCCTACGAGCAGTACTTC.